This T cell receptor beta chain was documented in a study of T cells in Graves' hyperthyroidism and ophthalmopathy. Study-level points and caveats: The model anticipated ophthalmopathy a median approximately six months pre-onset. The authors' 13 V-J model separated ophthalmopathy from stable hyperthyroidism.

Amplified TCR beta CDR3 regions came from RNA transcripts. Using the HTBI primer set, a first-round RT-PCR was run on the TCR CDR3. TCRdb itself ran the multiplex PCR reads through MiXCR, one entry per CDR3 protein. The sample comprises 640,000 or so distinct CDR3 sequences, about 14% of which are singletons, and 7% to 9% rests with the top ten. It was uncontrolled infection, other autoimmune disease, pregnancy or lactation that excluded patients. Used for diagnoses were clinical symptoms, serum thyroxine and TRAb, thyroid ultrasound and orbital computed tomography. CDR3 length: 24 residues. CDR1 is SGHVS, CDR2 FQNEAQ, per germline. The V gene lost 1 base and the J gene lost 4 bases, with 38 bases spanning the gap. In its sample, this clonotype was seen a few times. Its antigen is still unknown.

J is TRBJ2-1 and V is TRBV7-8; D perhaps matches TRBD2 (6 bases). The source is a woman between 18 and 29 years old with Graves' ophthalmopathy. Sequencing used blood. The CDR3 nucleotides read TGTGCCAGCAGCTTAGGGCGCCCGCGGGGTCTCCGGAATGGATCGGAAATGAGATACAATGAGCAGTTCTTC. Its protein product is CASSLGRPRGLRNGSEMRYNEQFF.